Reported below is one TCR beta chain. This entry comes from a study of blood T cell repertoires in COVID-19. The V gene end was trimmed by 3 bases and the J gene end by 7 bases; junction bases not matched to a gene: 9. The CDR3 consists of 16 residues. Germline values: CDR1 MDHEN, CDR2 SYDVKM. Sequencing was performed with immunoSEQ multiplex PCR; in TCRdb, only in-frame clones are kept and a portion is missing. In the table there are over 75,000 clones, about 90% of which are singletons. The sample taken for sequencing was peripheral blood. This receptor was obtained from a human donor with COVID-19, enrolled during active disease. The donor label of this sample is uncertain. The gene calls are TRBV28 and TRBJ2-1; 10 positions match TRBD1. CDR3 sequence: CASSLSGTGARNEQFF. The CDR3 DNA reads TGTGCCAGCAGTTTGAGTGGGACAGGGGCTAGAAATGAGCAGTTCTTC.